This T cell receptor (beta chain) was profiled in a study of shared clonotypes between healthy human individuals. Study results and caveats: Sharing across four donors was highest in naive CD4 (around 5%) and lowest in memory CD8 (0.4%). A limitation of the genetic and exposure-history diversity represented arose from few donors.

The CDR3 loop spans 16 amino acids. From germline, CDR1 is SNHLY and CDR2 FYNNEI. V was trimmed by 4 bases and J by 2 bases, leaving 16 bases between them. Notes on this clone: Its antigen is not known.

In the authors' methods: Sequence data from immunoSEQ were junction-only and lacked quality scores; consequently, filtering differed. Generated by immunoSEQ multiplex PCR, the TCRdb table keeps only in-frame clones and is missing some. V and J calls and clone size are as listed in that table; D and trimming were resolved from the DNA. Found here are approximately 740,000 clones, 74% of them singletons; the top ten hold approximately 1.8%. The genes are TRBV2 and TRBJ2-3, with D perhaps TRBD1 (6 bases). The receptor's source is a woman in her 30s in good health. Sequencing input: memory CD4+ T cells sorted from blood. Subset specified: CD45RA-negative fraction. The CDR3 DNA sequence: TGTGCCAGCAGTGGGGGGCGGGTCGCCTACACAGATACGCAGTATTTT. It specifies CASSGGRVAYTDTQYF. The variable domain in full, completed from reference TRBV2 and TRBJ2-3, reads EPEVTQTPSHQVTQMGQEVILRCVPISNHLYFYWYRQILGQKVEFLVSFYNNEISEKSEIFDDQFSVERPDGSNFTLKIRSTKLEDSAMYFCASSGGRVAYTDTQYFGPGTRLTVL.